This T cell receptor beta chain was recorded in a study of OX40 agonist ivuxolimab in advanced cancers. Notes on the study in general: At 0.1 to 3.0 mg/kg, clonal expansion of CD4+ and CD8+ blood T cells had occurred by week 6.

Data came from immunoSEQ multiplex PCR; TCRdb stores just in-frame clones and leaves some out. In the table there are 35,000 to 55,000 clones, roughly four fifths of which are singletons. CDR1 is LGHNA, CDR2 YNFKEQ, per germline. Losses at the gene ends were 4 bases for V and 8 bases for J; bases not matched to a gene: 13. The CDR3 is 16 residues long. In regard to this clone: The antigen is undetermined.

Autoimmune disease history or systemic immunosuppression barred patients. The sample consisted of CD4+ or CD8+ T cells sorted from blood, taken in a trial of the OX40 agonist ivuxolimab. The V gene is TRBV4-2, the J gene TRBJ2-1; 8 bases map to TRBD2. This receptor was identified in an adult with an advanced solid tumor such as melanoma, head and neck, liver or kidney cancer. The CDR3 DNA sequence: TGTGCCAGCAGCCGCCGCATAGCGGGGAGGGGGGATGAGCAGTTCTTC. Translated, it gives CASSRRIAGRGDEQFF.